This is a list of T cell receptor beta chains from one sample in a study of cytomegalovirus exposure and HLA in healthy donors. TCRdb's table, derived via immunoSEQ multiplex PCR, lists solely in-frame clones and lacks some. The sample records about 160,000 clones, about 82% being singletons. Source material: PBMCs. The receptors were sampled from a male donor in good health and CMV-seronegative. The CDR3 runs from the conserved cysteine through the conserved F or W.

v_call,j_call,cdr3_aa
TRBV27,TRBJ2-7,CASSPSPGLAVYEQYF
TRBV11-2,TRBJ1-6,CASSLDGGGRYYNSPLHF
TRBV5-4,TRBJ1-2,CASSPDTRTRRDGYTF
TRBV7-2,TRBJ2-7,CASSLGSTGAYEQYF
TRBV6-6,TRBJ2-3,CASSLNGKDSDTQYF
TRBV19,TRBJ2-7,CASSIARRSYEQYF
TRBV7-2,TRBJ2-7,CASSLRSVVMEQYF
TRBV7-3,TRBJ2-1,CASSLWGPGRENEQFF
TRBV7-2,TRBJ2-7,CASSSPGQDREQYF
TRBV5-1,TRBJ2-1,CASSPRGGGLAGVRGRHEQFF
TRBV7-6,TRBJ1-4,CASSLVSAKNEKLFF
TRBV19,TRBJ2-4,CASRSTGDGNRGYF
TRBV14,TRBJ2-6,CASSPWTGNSGANVLTF
TRBV27,TRBJ2-5,CASSPSPSGLQETQYF
TRBV6-6,TRBJ1-1,CASLLDRAGAEAFF
TRBV4-3,TRBJ2-3,CASSQDFSLRTDTQYF
TRBV5-6,TRBJ2-1,CASSLGRGNNEQFF
TRBV15,TRBJ2-7,CATSREGGTGVSYEQYF
TRBV28,TRBJ2-7,CASSLRTSGRSEQYF
TRBV6-5,TRBJ1-4,CASSSTGAEDEKLFF
TRBV19,TRBJ2-7,CASSPRGLAGAYEQYF
TRBV27,TRBJ2-6,CASSRSSGANVLTF
TRBV6-1,TRBJ1-2,CAITGENGYTF
TRBV2,TRBJ2-5,CASRTRQGSPETQYF
TRBV9,TRBJ1-6,CASSVEGQGYSPLHF
TRBV30,TRBJ2-1,CALDRSYNEQFF
TRBV5-1,TRBJ2-3,CASSITSGSADTQYF
TRBV5-4,TRBJ2-2,CASSFQGGVTGELFF
TRBV11-3,TRBJ2-7,CASSWNRDSGEQYF
TRBV5-5,TRBJ2-7,CASSLGTGIYEQYF
TRBV11-3,TRBJ2-2,CASSSALSRDGELFF
TRBV2,TRBJ1-4,CASRQGSNEKLFF
TRBV6-1,TRBJ1-1,CASSGYRGRNTEAFF
TRBV6-1,TRBJ2-1,CASSEVTGGRHEQFF
TRBV29-1,TRBJ2-5,CSVDLAVQETQYF
TRBV7-2,TRBJ2-7,CASSSQGRTYEQYF
TRBV7-9,TRBJ2-7,CASSSGQGLPYEQYF
TRBV6-1,TRBJ2-4,CASSETPGGAKNIQYF
TRBV7-2,TRBJ1-5,CASSLAGQINQPQHF
TRBV21-1,TRBJ2-5,CASKGQQETQYF
TRBV7-2,TRBJ1-2,CASSLDLGAASYGYTF
TRBV6-1,TRBJ2-7,CASSFGTSSEQYF
TRBV10-3,TRBJ1-3,CAISGTGGYGNTIYF
TRBV11-2,TRBJ2-1,CASSSDRGYNEQFF
TRBV7-9,TRBJ1-1,CASSEGQGVEAFF
TRBV7-9,TRBJ1-2,CASSLGDGSSGGYTF
TRBV7-6,TRBJ2-1,CASSPRQLYEQFF
TRBV6-4,TRBJ1-2,CASSLDRGLNYGYTF
TRBV14,TRBJ1-6,CASSQVGLISPLHF
TRBV9,TRBJ2-3,CASSVMDRGADTQYF
TRBV5-1,TRBJ2-1,CASALAVEQFF
TRBV27,TRBJ1-1,CASSLGLTGPEAFF
TRBV5-5,TRBJ1-1,CASSLGGNTEAFF
TRBV19,TRBJ1-3,CASRDSFSGNTIYF
TRBV6-5,TRBJ2-7,CASRNSPPRYEQYF
TRBV27,TRBJ1-1,CASSLKGVTEAFF
TRBV27,TRBJ1-5,CASSLSGTGALGNQPQHF
TRBV30,TRBJ2-7,CAWSDRFYEQYF
TRBV15,TRBJ1-5,CATSRDQGQSNQPQHF